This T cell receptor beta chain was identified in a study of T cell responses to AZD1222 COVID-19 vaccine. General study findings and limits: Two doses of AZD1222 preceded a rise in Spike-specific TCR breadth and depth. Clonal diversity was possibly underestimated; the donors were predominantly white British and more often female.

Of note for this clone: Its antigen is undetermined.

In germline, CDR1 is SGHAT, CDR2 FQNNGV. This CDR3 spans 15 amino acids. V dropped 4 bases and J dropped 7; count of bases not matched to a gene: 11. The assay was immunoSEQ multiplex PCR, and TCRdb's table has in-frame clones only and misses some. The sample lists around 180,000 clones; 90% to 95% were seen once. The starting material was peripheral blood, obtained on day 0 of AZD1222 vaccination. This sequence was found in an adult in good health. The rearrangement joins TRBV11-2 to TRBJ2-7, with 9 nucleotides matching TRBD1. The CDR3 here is CASSYTMGQGWEQYF. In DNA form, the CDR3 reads TGTGCCAGCAGCTACACTATGGGACAGGGTTGGGAGCAGTACTTC.